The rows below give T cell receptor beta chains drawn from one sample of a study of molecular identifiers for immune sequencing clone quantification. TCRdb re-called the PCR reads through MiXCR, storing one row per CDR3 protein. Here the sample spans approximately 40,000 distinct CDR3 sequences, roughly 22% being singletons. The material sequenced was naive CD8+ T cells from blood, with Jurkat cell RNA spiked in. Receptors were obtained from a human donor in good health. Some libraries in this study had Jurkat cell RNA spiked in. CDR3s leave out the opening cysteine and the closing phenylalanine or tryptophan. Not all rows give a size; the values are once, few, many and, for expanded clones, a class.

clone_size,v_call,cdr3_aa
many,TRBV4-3,ASSQFTGYVYEQY
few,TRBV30,ACDRATGELF
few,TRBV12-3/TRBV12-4,ASSSSRDSTDTQY
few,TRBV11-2,ASSLGGVSFEQY
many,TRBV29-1,SVDGAGTAYNEQF
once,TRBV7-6,AGSKTSGGTYEQY
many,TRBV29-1,SVVLRGLGTYEQY
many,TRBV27,ASRFRGANEKLF
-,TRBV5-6,ASSQDQGAREQY
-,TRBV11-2,ASSSGWGGAPTDTQY
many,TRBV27,ASSLRGVQPQH
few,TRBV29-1,SARDSPYEQY
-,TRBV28,ASSPLLCERC
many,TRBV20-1,SARSYLDRGLAGSTDTQY
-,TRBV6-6,ASSYLDNEQF
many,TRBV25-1,ASSEGLGGFNNEQF
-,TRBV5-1,ASSFSGGASEAF
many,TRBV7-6,ASSLAMGVDTQY
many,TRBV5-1,ASSFGPDTQY
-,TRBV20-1,SAQAGNELY
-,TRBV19,ASSLSGRAVGELF
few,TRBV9,ASARELLSYNEQF
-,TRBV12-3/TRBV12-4,ASSRDREGAATLY
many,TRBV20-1,SARDVVAYEQY
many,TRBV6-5,ASSKAGGSYEQY
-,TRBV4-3,ASRQGLAASYEQY
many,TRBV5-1,ASSLSRGDYEQY
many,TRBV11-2,ASSLAPRDLAGTTDTQY
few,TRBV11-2,ASSSAVRTAYEQY
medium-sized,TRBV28,ASRAGTAINQPQH
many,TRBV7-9,ASSQDGPDTQY
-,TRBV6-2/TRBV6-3,ASSYGGAGTQY
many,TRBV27,ASSLRSLSTDTQY
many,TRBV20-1,SARDMGSGDRNEKLF
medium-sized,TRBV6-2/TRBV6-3,ASRRTVSTDTQY
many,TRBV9,ASSPRLTRLDEQF
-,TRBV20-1,SARDRWTATTNEKLF
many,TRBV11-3,ASSQTGGRRETQY
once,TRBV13,ASSPGTGEGMNTEAF
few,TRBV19,ASSIVPGELF
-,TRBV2,TSSELETSPKQF
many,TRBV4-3,ASSQDIGPGNTIY
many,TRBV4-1,ASSRVAGGRGDTQY
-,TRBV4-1,PTSQDNRGTEAF
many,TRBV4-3,ASSQTYGQGMNTEAF
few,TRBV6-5,ASSYLGGAGEKLF
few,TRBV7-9,ASSLPYIDTQY
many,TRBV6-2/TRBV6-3,ASSYNMGREGYT
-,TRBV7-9,AGSVGDTEAF
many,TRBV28,ASSFQGAREQY